The sequence of this T cell receptor (beta chain) was determined in a study of breast tumors, draining lymph nodes, adjacent tissues. TCRdb analysed the multiplex PCR reads with MiXCR anew, one entry per CDR3 protein. The sample lists some 53,000 distinct CDR3 sequences, 35% to 50% occurring once. This clonotype was observed many times. CDR3 size: 13 residues. The V gene's germline CDR1 is SQVTM and CDR2 ANQGSEA. Trimming took 6 bases from V and 0 from J, leaving 11 bases between them. The chain recombines TRBV29-1 with TRBJ2-5, with D possibly TRBD1 on 7 matching bases. The sequenced sample consisted of breast tumor tissue. The source is a female donor with breast cancer. Some clones in this sample may be carry-over from other donors' samples. The CDR3 is CSVRGTDQETQYF. The CDR3 nucleotides read TGCAGCGTCCGGGGGACAGACCAAGAGACCCAGTACTTC.